This T cell receptor (beta chain) was captured by sequencing in a study of CD8 T cells in ankylosing spondylitis. Regarding the study as a whole: Blood from ankylosing spondylitis patients appeared to carry a characteristic roughly 8-variant TCR beta motif. Past studies reported some motif variants in reactive arthritis synovial fluid and blood. From matched ankylosing spondylitis synovial fluid, disease-linked clones were reportedly recovered at significantly enriched levels.

Quantitative 5'-RACE with molecular barcodes produced the TCR beta libraries. TCRdb re-derived calls from the 5' RACE reads in MiXCR, one entry per CDR3 protein. The sample lists some 130,000 distinct CDR3 sequences, over 15% occurring once. Concerning this clonotype: Its specificity is unknown.

The source is a male donor with ankylosing spondylitis. Sequenced sample: blood, either unsorted or a sorted T cell fraction (not recorded which).

CDR3 residues: CASSFWDRESNSPLHF. The CDR3 nucleotides are TGTGCCAGCAGCTTCTGGGACAGGGAGAGCAATTCACCCCTCCACTTT. The chain carries TRBV7-9 and TRBJ1-6; 9 bases fit TRBD1. V lost 3 bases and J lost 7; bases outside the gene matches: 7. Germline V gene data show CDR1 as SEHNR and CDR2 as FQNEAQ (reference sequence). The CDR3 spans 16 residues.